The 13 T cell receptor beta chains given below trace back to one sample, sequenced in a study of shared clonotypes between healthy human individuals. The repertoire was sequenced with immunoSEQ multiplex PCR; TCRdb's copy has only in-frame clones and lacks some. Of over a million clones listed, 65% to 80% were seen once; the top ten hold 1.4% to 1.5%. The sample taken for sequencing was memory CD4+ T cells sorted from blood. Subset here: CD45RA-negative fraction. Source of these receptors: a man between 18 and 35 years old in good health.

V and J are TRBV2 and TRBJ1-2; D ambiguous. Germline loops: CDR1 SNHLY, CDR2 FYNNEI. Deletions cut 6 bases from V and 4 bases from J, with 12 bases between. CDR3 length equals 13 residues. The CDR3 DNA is TGTGCCAGCAGCGCCGACATAATCTATGGCTACACCTTC. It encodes CASSADIIYGYTF.

The CDR3 sequence is CASSGRQGASYEQYF. The CDR3 DNA sequence: TGTGCCAGCAGTGGGAGACAGGGGGCCTCCTACGAGCAGTACTTC. The chain is built from TRBV6-1 and TRBJ2-5, with TRBD1 matching over 10 bases. With the DNA end fitting TRBJ2-7 better, the J assignment may be wrong. Germline CDR1 and CDR2: MNHNS and SASEGT. This CDR3 is 15 amino acids long.

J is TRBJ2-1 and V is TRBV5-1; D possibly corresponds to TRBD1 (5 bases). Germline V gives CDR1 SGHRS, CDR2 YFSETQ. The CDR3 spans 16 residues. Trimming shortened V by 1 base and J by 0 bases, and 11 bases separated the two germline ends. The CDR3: CASSLSWQGSYNEQFF. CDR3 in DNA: TGCGCCAGCAGCTTGTCCTGGCAGGGCTCCTACAATGAGCAGTTCTTC.

This CDR3 reads CASSPGLRDSPLHF. The CDR3 coding sequence is TGCGCCAGCAGTCCCGGACTGAGAGATTCACCCCTCCACTTT. This chain connects TRBV5-1 to TRBJ1-6; D gene uncertain. The CDR3 has 14 amino acids. V gave up 5 bases and J gave up 8 bases, with 14 bases separating them. Germline CDR1 reads SGHRS; CDR2 reads YFSETQ.

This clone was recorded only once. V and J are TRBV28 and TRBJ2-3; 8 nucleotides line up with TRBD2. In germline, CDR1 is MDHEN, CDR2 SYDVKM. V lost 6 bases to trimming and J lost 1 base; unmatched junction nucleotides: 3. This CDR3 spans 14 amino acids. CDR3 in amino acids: CASRGSGGTDTQYF. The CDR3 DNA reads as TGTGCCAGCAGGGGTAGCGGGGGCACAGATACGCAGTATTTT.

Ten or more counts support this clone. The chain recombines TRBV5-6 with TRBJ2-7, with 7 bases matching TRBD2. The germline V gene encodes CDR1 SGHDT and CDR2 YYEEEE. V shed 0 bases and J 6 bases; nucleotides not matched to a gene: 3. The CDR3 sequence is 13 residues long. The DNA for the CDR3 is TGTGCCAGCAGCTTGGCATGGGGGGGCGAGCAGTACTTC. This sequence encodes CASSLAWGGEQYF. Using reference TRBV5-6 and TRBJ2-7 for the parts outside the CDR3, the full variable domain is DAGVTQSPTHLIKTRGQQVTLRCSPKSGHDTVSWYQQALGQGPQFIFQYYEEEERQRGNFPDRFSGHQFPNYSSELNVNALLLGDSALYLCASSLAWGGEQYFGPGTRLTVT.

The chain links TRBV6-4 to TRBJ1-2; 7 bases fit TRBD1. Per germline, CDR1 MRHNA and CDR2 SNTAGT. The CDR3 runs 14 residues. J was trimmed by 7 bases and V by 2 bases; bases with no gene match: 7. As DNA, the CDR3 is TGTGCCAGCAGTGACGGACAGGTGAACAGTGGCTACACCTTC. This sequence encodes CASSDGQVNSGYTF.

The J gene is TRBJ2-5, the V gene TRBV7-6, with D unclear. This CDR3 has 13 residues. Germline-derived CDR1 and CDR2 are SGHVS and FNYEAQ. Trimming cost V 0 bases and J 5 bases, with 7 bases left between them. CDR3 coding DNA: TGTGCCAGCAGCTTAGCAACGTGGGAGACCCAGTACTTC. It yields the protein CASSLATWETQYF. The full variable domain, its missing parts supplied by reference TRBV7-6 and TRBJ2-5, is GAGVSQSPRYKVTKRGQDVALRCDPISGHVSLYWYRQALGQGPEFLTYFNYEAQQDKSGLPNDRFSAERPEGSISTLTIQRTEQRDSAMYRCASSLATWETQYFGPGTRLLVL.

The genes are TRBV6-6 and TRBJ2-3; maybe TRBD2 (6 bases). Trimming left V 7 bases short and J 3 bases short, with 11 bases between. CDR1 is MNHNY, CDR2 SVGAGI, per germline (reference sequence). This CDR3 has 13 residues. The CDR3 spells CASKPGVTDTQYF. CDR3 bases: TGTGCCAGCAAACCGGGGGTGACAGATACGCAGTATTTT.

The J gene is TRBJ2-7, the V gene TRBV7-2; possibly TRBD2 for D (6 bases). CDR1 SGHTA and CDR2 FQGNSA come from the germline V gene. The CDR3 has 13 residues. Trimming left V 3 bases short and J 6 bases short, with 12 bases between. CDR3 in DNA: TGTGCCAGCAGCTTGGGGTTCGGGGGCGAGCAGTACTTC. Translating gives CASSLGFGGEQYF.

CDR3 nucleotides: TGTGCCATTGGTAGGGACAACGATCAGCCCCAGCATTTT. Protein product: CAIGRDNDQPQHF. The chain has TRBV10-3 and TRBJ1-5; weak D call: TRBD1 (6 bases). The germline V gene has CDR1 ENHRY and CDR2 SYGVKD. CDR3 length: 13 amino acids. Trimming pared 9 bases from V and 5 bases from J, leaving 14 bases between.

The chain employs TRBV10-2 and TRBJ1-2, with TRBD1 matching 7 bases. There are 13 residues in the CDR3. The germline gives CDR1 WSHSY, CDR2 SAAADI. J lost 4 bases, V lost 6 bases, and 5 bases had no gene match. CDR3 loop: CASSRDSIYGYTF. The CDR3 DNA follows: TGCGCCAGCAGCCGGGACAGTATCTATGGCTACACCTTC.

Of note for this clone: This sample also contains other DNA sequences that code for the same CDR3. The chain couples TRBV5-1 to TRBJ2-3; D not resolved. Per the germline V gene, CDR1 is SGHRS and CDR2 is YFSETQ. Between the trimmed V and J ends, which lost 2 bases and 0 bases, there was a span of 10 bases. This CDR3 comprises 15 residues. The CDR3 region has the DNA TGCGCCAGCAGCTTAGAAGGCAGTAGCACAGATACGCAGTATTTT. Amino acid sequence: CASSLEGSSTDTQYF.